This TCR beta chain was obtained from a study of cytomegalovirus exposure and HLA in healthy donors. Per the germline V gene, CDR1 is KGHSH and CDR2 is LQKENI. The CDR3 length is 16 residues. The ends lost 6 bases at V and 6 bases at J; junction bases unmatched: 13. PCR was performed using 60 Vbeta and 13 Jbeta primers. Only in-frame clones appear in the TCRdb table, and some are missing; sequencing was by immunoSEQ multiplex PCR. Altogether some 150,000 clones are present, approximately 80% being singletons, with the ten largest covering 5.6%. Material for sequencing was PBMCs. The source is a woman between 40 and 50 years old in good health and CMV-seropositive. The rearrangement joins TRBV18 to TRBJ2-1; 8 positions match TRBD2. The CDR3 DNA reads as TGTGCCAGCTCGCTTACCGGGACTAGTGGGCCCAATGAGCAGTTCTTC. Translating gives CASSLTGTSGPNEQFF.